The subject of this entry is one TCR beta chain. One end of the junction varies from germline; a read error may be responsible. This sample is part of a study of spatial heterogeneity in lung cancer. The CDR3 is 12 residues long. Germline loops: CDR1 GTSNPN, CDR2 SVGIG (reference sequence). Each CDR3 protein gets one entry after TCRdb re-called the 5' RACE reads with MiXCR. The sample lists tens of thousands of distinct CDR3 sequences, approximately 12% occurring once. Time point of the sample: blood at routine non-recurrence follow-up after resection. Tumor, nontumor lung or frozen PBMC supplied whole RNA that was sequenced unsorted.

This sequence joins TRBV30 and TRBJ2-5; unclear D gene. Specimen: PBMCs, collected at follow-up. This sequence was found in a male donor with early-stage non-small cell lung cancer. CDR3 DNA: TGTGCCTGGACGCTACAACAAGAGACCCGGTACTTC. Translating gives CAWTLQQETRYF.